What follows is one TCR beta chain and its context. Source study methods: It was from reference gene primer amplification that nucleated cell counts were estimated. Using immunoSEQ multiplex PCR, the repertoire was profiled, and TCRdb retains in-frame clones only, with some absent. Clonal size and the V and J genes are those of that table, whereas D and trimming came from the DNA. The sample has 380,000 or so clones, around 92% seen once. The germline V gene has CDR1 SGHRS and CDR2 YFSETQ. V lost 0 bases and J 2 bases, leaving 10 bases between the germline ends. The CDR3 runs to 15 residues. The data derive from a study of blood T cell repertoires in COVID-19. Across the whole study: From the United States, Italy and Spain came samples of acute and convalescent COVID-19. Sources were T cells, B-cell-depleted T cells, or PBMCs; the material itself was cDNA or gDNA.

Material for sequencing was peripheral blood. The source is a man in his forties with acute or convalescent COVID-19. The chain has TRBV5-1 and TRBJ2-3; D uncertain. The CDR3 region is CASSLGAASTDTQYF. CDR3 coding DNA: TGCGCCAGCAGCTTGGGGGCCGCTTCCACAGATACGCAGTATTTT.